This T cell receptor beta chain was recovered during a study of graft-versus-host responses after intestinal transplantation. Overall study: Among the recipients, transplants were multivisceral, liver-intestinal, or isolated intestinal. Recipients across the board were started on anti-thymocyte globulin induction, then kept on tacrolimus and steroids for about 3 years. Study findings and constraints: Recipient marrow harbored GvH clones, some of which surfaced first in ileum or blood.

Irradiated stimulators labeled with violet dye, approximately 200,000 in number, were plated with approximately 200,000 CFSE-labeled responders. Sorting was performed after the reaction on proliferating CFSE-low CD3+CD4+ and CD3+CD8+ responders. Generated by immunoSEQ multiplex PCR, the TCRdb table keeps only in-frame clones and is missing some. The data show approximately 20,000 clones, with 40% to 50% seen just once and roughly 1.7% held by the top ten. Sample: alloreactive CD8+ T cells from a mixed lymphocyte reaction culture, taken before intestinal transplant. Subset reported: CFSE-low proliferating T cells sorted from roughly six-day pre-transplant mixed lymphocyte reaction (GvH or HvG direction). The source is a human patient who received an intestinal transplant.

This CDR3 reads CSIGGGGYGYTF. As DNA, the CDR3 is TGCAGCATAGGAGGGGGCGGCTATGGCTACACCTTC. The chain combines TRBV29-1 with TRBJ1-2; 7 bases are a match to TRBD1. The CDR3 has 12 residues. The V gene end was trimmed by 8 bases and the J gene end by 4 bases; junction bases not matched to a gene: 7. Germline values: CDR1 SQVTM, CDR2 ANQGSEA.